Listed below are T cell receptor beta chains from one sample, sequenced in a study of neurological immune-mediated disorders. One entry per CDR3 protein results from TCRdb running MiXCR on the 5' RACE reads. The sample consists of over 55,000 distinct CDR3 sequences, roughly 10% of them appearing once. Sequenced input: PBMCs. These receptors were collected from a man between 25 and 39 years old in good health. Each CDR3 is given with its conserved first and last residue. Fields, in order: CDR3 DNA, CDR3 protein, D gene, J gene, V gene, clone size, CDR3 length. D genes are given only for firm matches. Not all rows give a size; the values are once, few, many and, for expanded clones, a class.

TGTGCCAGCAGTGACACCAGGGTTGGCAGGGCCAATGAGCAGTTCTTC | CASSDTRVGRANEQFF | - | TRBJ2-1 | TRBV12-3/TRBV12-4 | few | 16
TGCAGCGTTGAGGGTGAGGTTGGCGAAAAACTGTTTTTT | CSVEGEVGEKLFF | - | TRBJ1-4 | TRBV29-1 | few | 13
TGTTCCAGCAGCTCGCTGACAGGGGGCTCCTACAATGAGCAGTTCTTC | CSSSSLTGGSYNEQFF | TRBD1 | TRBJ2-1 | TRBV7-2 | many | 16
TGCGCCAGCAGCCGGGGGGGACAGGGGGCCTCCTACGAGCAGTACTTC | CASSRGGQGASYEQYF | TRBD1 | TRBJ2-7 | TRBV4-1 | many | 16
TGTGCCATCAGCCAGACTAGCGGGAGGTTGGATGAGCAGTTCTTC | CAISQTSGRLDEQFF | TRBD2 | TRBJ2-1 | TRBV10-3 | many | 15
TGTGCCAGCAGCCACCAGTCGGGGAGCGGATACACAGATACGCAGTATTTT | CASSHQSGSGYTDTQYF | - | TRBJ2-3 | TRBV25-1 | many | 17
TGCGCCAGCTCTGGACAGGGAAGTAACGAGCAGTACTTC | CASSGQGSNEQYF | TRBD1 | TRBJ2-7 | TRBV10-2 | many | 13
TGCGCCAGCAGCCAAGAAATCCCGGCAGGGGAAAATTCACCCCTCCACTTT | CASSQEIPAGENSPLHF | - | TRBJ1-6 | TRBV4-1 | many | 17
TGTGCCAGCAGCCTGATTGGTTCCGCAGATACGCAGTATTTT | CASSLIGSADTQYF | - | TRBJ2-3 | TRBV12-3/TRBV12-4 | many | 14
TGTGCCAGCAGAGGACTAGCGGAGTACAATGAGCAGTTCTTC | CASRGLAEYNEQFF | TRBD2 | TRBJ2-1 | TRBV12-3/TRBV12-4 | many | 14
TGTCCCAGGAGGACTAGCGGGAGCGACTCCTACGAGCAGTACTTC | CPRRTSGSDSYEQYF | TRBD2 | TRBJ2-7 | TRBV27 | many | 15
TGCAGTGCTAGAGATAAGACATATGGCTACACCTTC | CSARDKTYGYTF | - | TRBJ1-2 | TRBV20-1 | few | 12
TGTGCCAGCAGTGAGCCCAGGGGTAACACCGGGGAGCTGTTTTTT | CASSEPRGNTGELFF | - | TRBJ2-2 | TRBV25-1 | many | 15
TGCGCCAGCAGCCAAGTACGACTAGCGGGATTCTACAAGCAATACTTC | CASSQVRLAGFYKQYF | TRBD2 | TRBJ2-7 | TRBV4-1 | - | 16
TGTGCCAGCAGCTACGACGGTAGCAATCAGCCCCAGCATTTT | CASSYDGSNQPQHF | - | TRBJ1-5 | TRBV3-1 | many | 14
TGTGCCAGCAGTTTATCGACAGGGGGACGGTCGGGCTATGGCTACACCTTC | CASSLSTGGRSGYGYTF | TRBD1 | TRBJ1-2 | TRBV28 | many | 17
TGCAGTGCCCAATCCCCGGGATACCTGATTAGCACAGATACGCAGTATTTT | CSAQSPGYLISTDTQYF | - | TRBJ2-3 | TRBV20-1 | many | 17
TGTGCCAGCAGTCCAAGGGCTAGCGGGAGTCTTCCTGGGGCCAACGTCCTGACTTTC | CASSPRASGSLPGANVLTF | TRBD2 | TRBJ2-6 | TRBV12-3/TRBV12-4 | many | 19
TGTGCCAGCAGCTCCCGGACAGCGGCCGGGGCTGAGACCCAGTACTTC | CASSSRTAAGAETQYF | - | TRBJ2-5 | TRBV7-2 | few | 16
TGTGCCAGCAGCCAAGATATCAAGCGGGGGAGCACAGATACGCAGTATTTT | CASSQDIKRGSTDTQYF | TRBD2 | TRBJ2-3 | TRBV3-1 | many | 17